The rows below give T cell receptor beta chains drawn from one sample of a study of blood T cell repertoires in COVID-19. This table comes from immunoSEQ multiplex PCR, and its TCRdb copy is limited to in-frame clones, with some not included. The sample records 110,000 or so clones, more than 70% being singletons. The sample comprised peripheral blood. These receptors all stem from a woman in her seventies who had recovered from COVID-19. Each CDR3 is given with its conserved first and last residue. A D gene is named only where the DNA matches it firmly. Clone size is stated in some rows and not others, as once, few, many or a class when expanded.

CDR3 length: 14; J gene: TRBJ1-2; D gene: TRBD1; V gene: TRBV10-3; clone size: .; CDR3 DNA: TGTGCCATCAGTGGGTCCCGGGACAGCTATGGCTACACCTTC; CDR3 protein: CAISGSRDSYGYTF
CDR3 length: 12; J gene: TRBJ1-6; D gene: .; V gene: TRBV6-2/TRBV6-3; clone size: .; CDR3 DNA: TGTGCCAGCAGTTTGATGAGATCACCCCTCCACTTT; CDR3 protein: CASSLMRSPLHF
CDR3 length: 15; J gene: TRBJ1-1; D gene: .; V gene: TRBV7-3; clone size: .; CDR3 DNA: TGTGCCAGCAGCCCCCTGGCGCGGGGACTGGGGGAAGCTTTCTTT; CDR3 protein: CASSPLARGLGEAFF
CDR3 length: 14; J gene: TRBJ1-2; D gene: TRBD1; V gene: TRBV9; clone size: once; CDR3 DNA: TGTGCCAGCAGCGGGGACAGTTACTCCTATGGCTACACCTTC; CDR3 protein: CASSGDSYSYGYTF
CDR3 length: 16; J gene: TRBJ1-2; D gene: .; V gene: TRBV7-6; clone size: few; CDR3 DNA: TGTGCCAGCAGCTTAACCCCCCTGGAGGGCACCTATGGCTACACCTTC; CDR3 protein: CASSLTPLEGTYGYTF
CDR3 length: 14; J gene: TRBJ2-5; D gene: TRBD1; V gene: TRBV6-4; clone size: once; CDR3 DNA: TGTGCCAGAAGGACGACAGGGTCGGGAGAGACCCAGTACTTC; CDR3 protein: CARRTTGSGETQYF
CDR3 length: 14; J gene: TRBJ2-1; D gene: .; V gene: TRBV6-5; clone size: .; CDR3 DNA: TGTGCCAGCAGCGACTATAGCTCCTACAATGAGCAGTTCTTC; CDR3 protein: CASSDYSSYNEQFF
CDR3 length: 12; J gene: TRBJ2-3; D gene: .; V gene: TRBV15; clone size: .; CDR3 DNA: TGTGCCACCAGCAGAGATCGTAATACGCAGTATTTT; CDR3 protein: CATSRDRNTQYF
CDR3 length: 15; J gene: TRBJ2-7; D gene: TRBD2; V gene: TRBV19; clone size: .; CDR3 DNA: TGTGCCAGTAGTTGGGGCCTAGCGGGAGAGGGGGAGCAGTACTTC; CDR3 protein: CASSWGLAGEGEQYF
CDR3 length: 16; J gene: TRBJ1-6; D gene: .; V gene: TRBV9; clone size: .; CDR3 DNA: TGTGCCAGCAGCCCACGTTCAGGCAGAGCTGATTCACCCCTCCACTTT; CDR3 protein: CASSPRSGRADSPLHF